These 9 T cell receptor beta chains originate from one sample sequenced in a study of breast tumors, draining lymph nodes, adjacent tissues (dated by TCRdb to about 2016). The library relied on multiplex PCR. Sequencing took place on an Illumina HiSeq 2000. TCRdb reprocessed the public reads (quality trimming at Q25 with fastp, clone calling with MiXCR) and kept in-frame beta chains. Rows merge per CDR3 protein into single entries with the most common DNA and genes. The sample table holds approximately 210,000 distinct CDR3 sequences, of which under 40% were seen once. The ten most abundant clones make up about 3.3% of the sample. The axillary draining lymph nodes of breast cancer patients were the source of the lymph node samples. Sequences were obtained from axillary lymph node tissue. These receptors came from a female donor with breast cancer. Some clones in this sample may be carry-over from other donors' samples.

The rearrangement links TRBV7-8 to TRBJ1-1; TRBD1 might be the D (5 bases). In germline, CDR1 is SGHVS, CDR2 FQNEAQ. The CDR3 spans 14 residues. Trimming pared 7 bases from V and 4 bases from J, leaving 16 bases between. CDR3 sequence (DNA): TGTGCCAGCACCTCCGGGAAGGGGCTCACTGAAGCTTTCTTT. This gives the protein CASTSGKGLTEAFF.

Many counts were recorded for this clonotype. The chain is built from TRBV11-1 and TRBJ1-3; D remains unclear. The V gene lost 5 bases and the J gene lost 2 bases, with 16 bases spanning the gap. Germline V gene lookup returns CDR1 SGHAT and CDR2 FQDESV (reference sequence). The CDR3 totals 16 residues. CDR3 DNA sequence: TGTGCCAGCAGCCTTGGACCGCTCCTGGCTGGAAACACCATATATTTT. Protein product: CASSLGPLLAGNTIYF.

This clonotype was seen repeatedly, ten times or more. The chain combines TRBV2 with TRBJ2-7; no reliable D call. The CDR3 extends over 14 amino acids. The germline V and J ends were trimmed by 3 bases and 4 bases, with 13 bases remaining between them. In germline, CDR1 is SNHLY, CDR2 FYNNEI. The CDR3 nucleotides read TGTGCCAGCAGTGACCAGTCTCGAAGGTACGAGCAGTACTTC. Translating it yields CASSDQSRRYEQYF.

The sample holds many counts of this clonotype. The chain uses TRBV7-8 and TRBJ2-7; 9 bases line up with TRBD1. Trimming cost V 5 bases and J 7 bases; bases outside gene matches: 21. Germline CDR1 and CDR2: SGHVS and FQNEAQ. CDR3 length equals 18 residues. The CDR3 DNA sequence: TGTGCCAGCAGCCCCCCGGTATTGCTACAGGGGGCAGAGGGAGAGCAGTACTTC. It translates to CASSPPVLLQGAEGEQYF.

This clonotype was recorded a few times. The rearrangement joins TRBV7-2 to TRBJ2-5, with TRBD2 matching 8 bases. In germline, CDR1 is SGHTA, CDR2 FQGNSA. The CDR3 runs to 15 residues. After removal of 5 bases from V and 4 bases from J, the junction contained 9 bases not matched to a gene. This CDR3 reads CASSQGSGRAETQYF. The CDR3 nucleotides are TGTGCCAGCAGCCAAGGGAGCGGGAGAGCAGAGACCCAGTACTTC.

The J gene is TRBJ1-4, the V gene TRBV12-3 or TRBV12-4, with TRBD1 matching 10 bases. J lost 7 bases, V lost 7 bases, and 12 bases had no gene match. The CDR3 loop spans 16 amino acids. The CDR3 DNA is TGTGCCAGCATTTTCGCGGGACAGGGGAGAGGTGAAAAACTGTTTTTT. This codes for CASIFAGQGRGEKLFF.

The chain recombines TRBV5-1 with TRBJ2-5; TRBD1 matches 7 bases. The CDR3 has 15 amino acids. J gave up 5 bases and V 1 base, and 8 bases lay outside the gene matches. Germline values: CDR1 SGHRS, CDR2 YFSETQ. The CDR3 loop reads CASSLYGTVHETQYF. The DNA for the CDR3 is TGCGCCAGCAGCTTGTATGGGACAGTCCACGAGACCCAGTACTTC.

This chain uses TRBV7-9 with TRBJ2-3; D unresolved. The end of the DNA aligns better with TRBJ1-5, so the J call may be wrong. This CDR3 contains 15 residues. Per germline, CDR1 SEHNR and CDR2 FQNEAQ (reference sequence). The chain's CDR3 is CASSRETGITDMQHF. In nucleotides, the CDR3 is TGTGCCAGCAGCCGCGAGACGGGAATCACAGATATGCAGCATTTT.

This clonotype was seen ten or more times. The rearrangement joins TRBV10-3 to TRBJ2-2, with TRBD1 identical over 11 bases. Per germline, CDR1 ENHRY and CDR2 SYGVKD. The trim removed 10 bases at V and 3 bases at J, leaving 1 base unmatched. The CDR3 is made up of 13 amino acids. The CDR3: CATDRGHTGELFF. CDR3 nucleotides: TGTGCCACGGACAGGGGGCACACCGGGGAGCTGTTTTTT.